Sequencing of this TCR beta chain was carried out in a study of T cells in localized non-small cell lung cancer. This clone was detected only a few times. As yet, its antigen is unknown. TCRdb's copy holds only in-frame clones and misses some; the assay was immunoSEQ multiplex PCR. This table has around 2,600 clones, about 28% appearing once. Trimming took off 3 bases at V and 4 bases at J, with 10 bases between the two ends. CDR3 length: 15 residues. Germline V CDR1 and CDR2: MDHEN, SYDVKM. Findings and caveats of the study: Appearing in adjacent lung were a median roughly 60 of the top 100 tumor clones.

Sequencing was performed on lung tumor tissue, taken before any cancer treatment. The V and J genes are TRBV28 and TRBJ2-6; D not resolved. The receptor's source is an older male donor with stage II squamous cell lung carcinoma. CDR3 sequence: CASSFQGAGANVLTF. CDR3 coding DNA: TGTGCCAGCAGTTTCCAAGGAGCCGGGGCCAACGTCCTGACTTTC.